A selection of T cell receptor beta chains follows, all from one sample in a study of OX40 agonist ivuxolimab in advanced cancers. Here immunoSEQ multiplex PCR was the method, and the copy in TCRdb shows in-frame clones only, minus some. The data contain approximately 81,000 clones, about 84% of them singletons. Source: CD4+ or CD8+ T cells sorted from blood, taken in a trial of the OX40 agonist ivuxolimab. The receptors shown here come from an adult with an advanced solid tumor such as melanoma, head and neck, liver or kidney cancer. Each CDR3 is given with its conserved first and last residue. The order of the fields is clone size, V gene, D gene, J gene, CDR3 DNA, CDR3 protein. The D gene is left open where the match is weak. Not every row has a clone size; where given, it reads once, few, many or a size class.

few	TRBV29-1	-	TRBJ1-1	TGCAGCGTTTTTAGAGGGGCTCAGAACACTGAAGCTTTCTTT	CSVFRGAQNTEAFF
-	TRBV5-4	TRBD2	TRBJ2-2	TGCGCCAGCAGCCCGCGGACTAGCGGGACCGGGGAGCTGTTTTTT	CASSPRTSGTGELFF
-	TRBV11-3	TRBD2	TRBJ2-1	TGTGCCAGCAGCTTTAGCGGGGGCCACTTAAATGAGCAGTTCTTC	CASSFSGGHLNEQFF
-	TRBV21-1	-	TRBJ2-3	TGTGCCAGCAGCAAAGCGGGAGGCCGGACAGATACGCAGTATTTT	CASSKAGGRTDTQYF
-	TRBV7-8	-	TRBJ2-6	TGTGCCAGCAGCTGGGACTCTGGGGCCAACGTCCTGACTTTC	CASSWDSGANVLTF
-	TRBV30	TRBD2	TRBJ2-7	TGTGCCTGGAGGGCGGGAGGGAATTCCTACGAGCAGTACTTC	CAWRAGGNSYEQYF
-	TRBV29-1	TRBD1	TRBJ1-5	TGCAGCGTTACGACAGGGGACCTTAATCAGCCCCAGCATTTT	CSVTTGDLNQPQHF
-	TRBV6-1	TRBD1	TRBJ2-7	TGTGCCAGCAGGAGGGACAGTCCCTACGAGCAGTACTTC	CASRRDSPYEQYF
-	TRBV6-5	-	TRBJ2-7	TGTGCCAGCAGGGACCACCAGTCCTACGAGCAGTACTTC	CASRDHQSYEQYF
once	TRBV14	TRBD1	TRBJ1-2	TGTGCCAGCAGCCAAACCCCTACAGGGGGCGCGGAAAGCACCTTC	CASSQTPTGGAESTF
-	TRBV18	TRBD2	TRBJ2-7	TGTGCCAGCTCACCGATCGGGGGGTCCTACGAGCAGTACTTC	CASSPIGGSYEQYF
-	TRBV6-4	-	TRBJ1-5	TGTGCCAGCAGTGACGCGGGAGGGGGAAGCAATCAGCCCCAGCATTTT	CASSDAGGGSNQPQHF
-	TRBV29-1	-	TRBJ2-6	TGCAGCGTTCCCGTCAACTCTGGGGCCAACGTCCTGACTTTC	CSVPVNSGANVLTF
-	TRBV5-1	TRBD2	TRBJ2-6	TGCGCCAGCAGCCCCACCGGGGGGACTGGGGCCAACGTCCTGACTTTC	CASSPTGGTGANVLTF
-	TRBV6-6	-	TRBJ2-7	TGTGCCAGCAGTTACTCTGTGGGGGGCTACGAGCAGTACTTC	CASSYSVGGYEQYF
-	TRBV6-5	-	TRBJ1-4	TGTGCCAGCAACAACAACAGGGCGGGAGAAAAACTGTTTTTT	CASNNNRAGEKLFF
few	TRBV10-3	-	TRBJ2-3	TGTGCCATCAGTGAATCTAGCTCAGATACGCAGTATTTT	CAISESSSDTQYF
-	TRBV2	-	TRBJ1-2	TGTGCCAGCAGTGAAAGGATGGAGAGCTATGGCTACACCTTC	CASSERMESYGYTF
-	TRBV9	TRBD2	TRBJ2-1	TGTGCCAGCACGGGACTAGCGGGAGGGGGCTACAATGAGCAGTTCTTC	CASTGLAGGGYNEQFF
-	TRBV5-1	-	TRBJ2-5	TGCGCCAGCAGCCTTCTGACAGGTCCGGAGACCCAGTACTTC	CASSLLTGPETQYF
few	TRBV6-4	TRBD1	TRBJ2-3	TGTGCCAGCAGTGACGGGACAGGGGGCACAGATACGCAGTATTTT	CASSDGTGGTDTQYF
-	TRBV7-9	-	TRBJ1-6	TGTGCCAGCAGCCCACAGGGCGTAGGGTCACCCCTCCACTTT	CASSPQGVGSPLHF
-	TRBV2	-	TRBJ1-5	TGTGCCAGCAGTGAGTTCCTTCCTAGCAATCAGCCCCAGCATTTT	CASSEFLPSNQPQHF
-	TRBV7-9	TRBD2	TRBJ2-1	TGTGCCAGCAGCTATTCTAGCGGGAGGGGCAATGAGCAGTTCTTC	CASSYSSGRGNEQFF
-	TRBV14	-	TRBJ1-1	TGTGCCAGCAGCTCTACAGGGAGGGCCGAAGCTTTCTTT	CASSSTGRAEAFF
once	TRBV9	TRBD1	TRBJ1-1	TGTGCCAGCAGCGTATGGACAGGGGGACTGAACACTGAAGCTTTCTTT	CASSVWTGGLNTEAFF
few	TRBV5-1	-	TRBJ1-5	TGCGCCAGCAGCTTACAGGGTACCGATCAGCCCCAGCATTTT	CASSLQGTDQPQHF
many	TRBV10-3	TRBD1	TRBJ2-6	TGTGCCATCAGCGACAGGGCTGGGGCCAACGTCCTGACTTTC	CAISDRAGANVLTF
-	TRBV7-9	-	TRBJ2-7	TGTGCCAGCAGAGGGGGGTTCGACGAGCAGTACTTC	CASRGGFDEQYF
-	TRBV5-1	-	TRBJ2-7	TGCGCCAGCAGCTTGGGTGGGTCCGGCTACGAGCAGTACTTC	CASSLGGSGYEQYF
-	TRBV19	-	TRBJ1-5	TGTGCCAGTAGTATGGGACGGATCAATCAGCCCCAGCATTTT	CASSMGRINQPQHF
-	TRBV30	TRBD1	TRBJ1-5	TGTGCCTGGAGTACTTCCGACAGGGGAACGGGCGTTCCCCAGCATTTT	CAWSTSDRGTGVPQHF
-	TRBV18	-	TRBJ1-1	TGTGCCAGCTCAGCTACGGGACAACCGAACACTGAAGCTTTCTTT	CASSATGQPNTEAFF
-	TRBV7-9	-	TRBJ2-1	TGTGCCACCCTCGACCCGGGCGGTTGGTGGGCGAGCAATGAGCAGTTCTTC	CATLDPGGWWASNEQFF
-	TRBV5-1	TRBD1	TRBJ2-7	TGCGCCAGCAGCACCGGGACAGGGGACCCCTACGAGCAGTACTTC	CASSTGTGDPYEQYF
-	TRBV19	-	TRBJ1-6	TGTGCCAGTAGTATTTTGGGCGGGGGCGGATTTAATTCACCCCTCCACTTT	CASSILGGGGFNSPLHF
-	TRBV5-1	TRBD2	TRBJ2-3	TGCGCCAGCAGCTCGATACCGGGACTAGTCTCAGATACGCAGTATTTT	CASSSIPGLVSDTQYF
-	TRBV18	TRBD1	TRBJ1-6	TGTGCCAGCTCACTACGGACAGGGCAAAATTCACCCCTCCACTTT	CASSLRTGQNSPLHF
-	TRBV9	TRBD2	TRBJ2-3	TGTGCCAGCAGTCCGGGACTAGCGGGATCCACAGATACGCAGTATTTT	CASSPGLAGSTDTQYF
-	TRBV19	-	TRBJ2-2	TGTGCCACCCCTAGGGGGGGACGGGAAAACACCGGGGAGCTGTTTTTT	CATPRGGRENTGELFF
few	TRBV7-2	-	TRBJ1-2	TGTGCCAGCAGCTTAGGACAGAGCAACTATGGCTACACCTTC	CASSLGQSNYGYTF
-	TRBV11-3	-	TRBJ1-1	TGTGCCAGCAGCCCCAGGGGTTCCACTGAAGCTTTCTTT	CASSPRGSTEAFF
-	TRBV4-2	TRBD2	TRBJ2-3	TGTGCCAGCAGTGAAGAAGCGGGAGGGCCAGATACGCAGTATTTT	CASSEEAGGPDTQYF
-	TRBV2	TRBD2	TRBJ2-5	TGTGCCAGCAAGAGGACTAGCGTGGGAGAGACCCAGTACTTC	CASKRTSVGETQYF
-	TRBV5-1	TRBD2	TRBJ2-2	TGCGCCAGCAGCGAGGGACTAGCGGGGAACACCGGGGAGCTGTTTTTT	CASSEGLAGNTGELFF
few	TRBV6-5	TRBD2	TRBJ2-1	TGTGCCAGCAGTTTACTGGGACTAGGAGGTGAGCAGTTCTTC	CASSLLGLGGEQFF